The rows below give T cell receptor beta chains drawn from one sample of a study of blood T cell repertoires in COVID-19. Sequencing used immunoSEQ multiplex PCR; TCRdb keeps in-frame clones, though not all of them. The data hold some 150,000 clones, with approximately 85% observed a single time. The sample taken for sequencing was peripheral blood. The receptors come from an older woman with COVID-19, enrolled during active disease. CDR3s include the opening cysteine and the closing phenylalanine or tryptophan. D genes are given only for firm matches. Rows may omit the clone size; those that give it use once, few, many or a size class.

d_call,j_call,v_call,clone_size,cdr3_aa,cdr3_nt
TRBD1,TRBJ1-2,TRBV19,once,CASTTTRQGGVYGYTF,TGTGCCAGTACCACGACTCGACAGGGCGGTGTCTATGGCTACACCTTC
TRBD2,TRBJ2-7,TRBV5-6,once,CASSFKSSGGFEQYF,TGTGCCAGCAGCTTTAAGTCCAGCGGGGGGTTTGAGCAGTACTTC
.,TRBJ1-1,TRBV19,.,CASSESHIIGTEAFF,TGTGCCAGTAGTGAGAGCCATATCATTGGCACTGAAGCTTTCTTT
.,TRBJ1-5,TRBV2,.,CASSITGTNQPQHF,TGTGCCAGCAGTATCACAGGGACCAATCAGCCCCAGCATTTT
TRBD1,TRBJ1-1,TRBV6-6,.,CASSYSDRDGAFF,TGTGCCAGCAGTTACTCGGACAGGGATGGAGCTTTCTTT
TRBD2,TRBJ2-1,TRBV27,.,CASGVLAGGVNEQFF,TGTGCCAGCGGCGTACTAGCGGGGGGAGTGAATGAGCAGTTCTTC
TRBD2,TRBJ2-7,TRBV7-6,few,CASSSTSGGYEQYF,TGTGCCAGCAGCTCCACTAGCGGGGGTTACGAGCAGTACTTC
TRBD2,TRBJ2-7,TRBV4-3,.,CASSQWTSGYEQYF,TGCGCCAGCAGCCAATGGACTAGCGGCTACGAGCAGTACTTC
.,TRBJ1-1,TRBV7-3,.,CASSLGQGPEAFF,TGTGCCAGCAGCTTAGGGCAGGGGCCTGAAGCTTTCTTT
.,TRBJ2-3,TRBV5-4,.,CASSSGGGGDTQYF,TGTGCCAGCAGCTCCGGGGGCGGGGGAGATACGCAGTATTTT
TRBD1,TRBJ2-1,TRBV5-1,.,CASSLVGTGIYNEQFF,TGCGCCAGCAGCTTGGTCGGGACAGGGATCTACAATGAGCAGTTCTTC
.,TRBJ2-3,TRBV2,.,CASSLDSFTDTQYF,TGTGCCAGCAGTTTGGACAGCTTCACAGATACGCAGTATTTT
.,TRBJ1-3,TRBV2,.,CASSEQTTSGNTIYF,TGTGCCAGCAGTGAACAGACTACCTCTGGAAACACCATATATTTT
TRBD1,TRBJ2-2,TRBV7-2,.,CASSLAGQGGTGELFF,TGTGCCAGCAGCTTAGCCGGACAGGGGGGCACCGGGGAGCTGTTTTTT
.,TRBJ2-1,TRBV7-7,.,CASSTGLLGAYNEQFF,TGTGCTAGCAGCACGGGACTTCTGGGGGCCTACAATGAGCAGTTCTTC
.,TRBJ1-1,TRBV27,.,CASSLPGVKGTEAFF,TGTGCCAGCAGTTTACCGGGGGTGAAAGGCACTGAAGCTTTCTTT
.,TRBJ1-3,TRBV19,once,CASSIQGSSGNTIYF,TGTGCCAGTAGTATTCAGGGATCATCTGGAAACACCATATATTTT
TRBD1,TRBJ2-7,TRBV10-3,.,CAIGGQGTYEQYF,TGTGCCATCGGTGGACAGGGAACCTACGAGCAGTACTTC
TRBD1,TRBJ1-2,TRBV4-1,.,CASSPGQGAIHGYTF,TGCGCCAGCAGCCCAGGACAGGGGGCGATTCATGGCTACACCTTC
TRBD1,TRBJ2-5,TRBV7-2,.,CASSPDRVRETQYF,TGTGCCAGCAGCCCGGACAGGGTGAGGGAGACCCAGTACTTC
TRBD1,TRBJ2-3,TRBV5-1,.,CASSSGQGTDTQYF,TGCGCCAGCAGCTCGGGACAGGGGACAGATACGCAGTATTTT
TRBD2,TRBJ2-3,TRBV18,.,CASSPLRLAGAPDTQYF,TGTGCCAGCTCACCCCTGCGACTAGCGGGGGCCCCGGATACGCAGTATTTT
TRBD2,TRBJ2-7,TRBV27,.,CASSRRGGLASEQYF,TGTGCCAGCAGTAGACGGGGGGGACTAGCATCCGAGCAGTACTTC
TRBD1,TRBJ1-4,TRBV14,.,CASSLQGEHNEKLFF,TGTGCCAGCAGCTTGCAGGGGGAACATAATGAAAAACTGTTTTTT
.,TRBJ2-7,TRBV9,few,CASSVGGNDYEQYF,TGTGCCAGCAGCGTAGGCGGCAACGACTACGAGCAGTACTTC
.,TRBJ1-3,TRBV9,.,CASSVGRVGGNTIYF,TGTGCCAGCAGCGTAGGGAGGGTCGGGGGAAACACCATATATTTT
.,TRBJ1-5,TRBV4-1,.,CASSQQGKGNQPQHF,TGCGCCAGCAGCCAACAGGGAAAGGGCAATCAGCCCCAGCATTTT
.,TRBJ2-3,TRBV6-5,.,CASKKGVTDTQYF,TGTGCCAGCAAGAAGGGAGTGACAGATACGCAGTATTTT
TRBD1,TRBJ1-5,TRBV29-1,.,CSVEQGADQPQHF,TGCAGCGTGGAACAGGGGGCCGATCAGCCCCAGCATTTT
TRBD1,TRBJ2-7,TRBV4-2,.,CASSQGGQGYHEQYF,TGTGCCAGCAGCCAAGGGGGACAGGGTTACCACGAGCAGTACTTC
TRBD2,TRBJ2-3,TRBV5-8,.,CASSLRLAGADTQYF,TGTGCCAGCAGCTTGAGGCTAGCGGGGGCTGATACGCAGTATTTT
TRBD2,TRBJ2-1,TRBV19,few,CASRKTSGGSSEQFF,TGTGCCAGTAGAAAGACTAGCGGGGGGTCTAGTGAGCAGTTCTTC
TRBD1,TRBJ2-3,TRBV19,.,CASSAGGRGIDTQYF,TGTGCCAGTAGCGCAGGGGGCAGAGGTATAGATACGCAGTATTTT
.,TRBJ1-1,TRBV29-1,.,CSALGGDTEAFF,TGCAGCGCCCTCGGGGGAGACACTGAAGCTTTCTTT
.,TRBJ2-7,TRBV2,.,CASSRTDYEQYF,TGTGCCAGCAGCAGGACTGATTACGAGCAGTACTTC
.,TRBJ2-5,TRBV5-6,.,CASSFRQVGETQYF,TGTGCCAGCAGCTTTCGGCAGGTTGGCGAGACCCAGTACTTC
.,TRBJ1-2,TRBV12-5,.,CASGLGQEKLYGYTF,TGTGCTAGTGGTTTGGGGCAGGAAAAACTCTATGGCTACACCTTC
.,TRBJ1-1,TRBV2,.,CASSVTGVRTEAFF,TGTGCCAGCAGTGTGACGGGGGTGAGGACTGAAGCTTTCTTT
.,TRBJ1-1,TRBV7-9,.,CASSLTGVTEAFF,TGTGCCAGCAGCTTAACAGGAGTCACTGAAGCTTTCTTT
.,TRBJ2-7,TRBV10-3,.,CAISPGLESYEQYF,TGTGCCATCAGTCCGGGACTGGAATCCTACGAGCAGTACTTC
.,TRBJ1-2,TRBV18,.,CASSPGGQSYGYTF,TGTGCCAGCTCACCAGGCGGGCAGAGCTATGGCTACACCTTC
.,TRBJ1-6,TRBV6-2/TRBV6-3,.,CASSLQGYGSPLHF,TGTGCCAGCAGTCTACAGGGATATGGGTCACCCCTCCACTTT
.,TRBJ2-7,TRBV7-2,.,CASSRRVLGSYEQYF,TGTGCCAGCAGCCGCAGGGTTTTGGGCTCCTACGAGCAGTACTTC
.,TRBJ1-5,TRBV6-2/TRBV6-3,once,CASSYSTRGLDQPQHF,TGTGCCAGCAGTTACTCGACCCGTGGGCTGGATCAGCCCCAGCATTTT
.,TRBJ2-5,TRBV11-3,.,CASSSGSGLGETQYF,TGTGCCAGCAGCTCCGGGAGCGGGTTGGGGGAGACCCAGTACTTC
.,TRBJ1-5,TRBV30,.,CAWSPVQPQHF,TGTGCCTGGAGCCCTGTTCAGCCCCAGCATTTT
TRBD1,TRBJ1-6,TRBV3-1/TRBV3-2,.,CASSHGTGSYNSPLHF,TGTGCCAGCAGCCATGGGACAGGGTCCTATAATTCACCCCTCCACTTT
.,TRBJ2-1,TRBV11-3,.,CASSLGGIRGNNEQFF,TGTGCCAGCAGCTTAGGGGGTATTCGGGGGAACAATGAGCAGTTCTTC
.,TRBJ1-4,TRBV28,once,CASSLPPGNEKLFF,TGTGCCAGCAGTTTACCCCCAGGGAATGAAAAACTGTTTTTT
.,TRBJ2-7,TRBV9,.,CASSVAGETYEQYF,TGTGCCAGCAGCGTAGCCGGGGAGACCTACGAGCAGTACTTC